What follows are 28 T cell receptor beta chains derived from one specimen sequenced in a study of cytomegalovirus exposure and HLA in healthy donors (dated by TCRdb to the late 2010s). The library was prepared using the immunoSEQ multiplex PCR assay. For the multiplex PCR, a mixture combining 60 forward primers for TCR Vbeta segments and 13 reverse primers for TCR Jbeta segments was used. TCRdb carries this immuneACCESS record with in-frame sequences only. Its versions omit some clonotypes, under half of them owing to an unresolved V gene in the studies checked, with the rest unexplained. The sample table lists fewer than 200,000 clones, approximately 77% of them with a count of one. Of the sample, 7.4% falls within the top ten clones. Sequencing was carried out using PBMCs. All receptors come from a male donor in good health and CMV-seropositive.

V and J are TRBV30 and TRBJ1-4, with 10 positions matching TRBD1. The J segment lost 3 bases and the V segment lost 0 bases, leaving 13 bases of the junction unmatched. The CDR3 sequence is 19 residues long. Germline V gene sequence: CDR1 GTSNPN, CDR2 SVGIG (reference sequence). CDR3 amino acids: CAWSVLRTGGPLANEKLFF. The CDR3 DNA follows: TGTGCCTGGAGTGTATTGAGGACAGGGGGACCCCTCGCTAATGAAAAACTGTTTTTT.

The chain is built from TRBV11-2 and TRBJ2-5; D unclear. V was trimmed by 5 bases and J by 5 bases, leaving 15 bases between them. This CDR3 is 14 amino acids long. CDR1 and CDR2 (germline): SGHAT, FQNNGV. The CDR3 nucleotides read TGTGCCAGCAGCCTAGGAACAGTTTTTGAGACCCAGTACTTC. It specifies CASSLGTVFETQYF.

The CDR3 is CASSFVAGDNEQFF. In DNA, the CDR3 is TGTGCCAGCAGCTTTGTAGCGGGGGACAATGAGCAGTTCTTC. The rearrangement links TRBV7-9 to TRBJ2-1, with TRBD2 matching over 9 bases. The V and J ends lost 3 bases and 5 bases, in that order; junction bases with no gene match: 2. This CDR3 is 14 amino acids long. Per the germline V gene, CDR1 is SEHNR and CDR2 is FQNEAQ (reference sequence).

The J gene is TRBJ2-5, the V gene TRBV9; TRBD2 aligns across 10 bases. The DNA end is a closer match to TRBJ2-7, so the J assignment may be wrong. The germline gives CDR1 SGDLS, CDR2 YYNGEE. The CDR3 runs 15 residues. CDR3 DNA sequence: TGTGCCAGCAGCGCAGAGCGGGGGGGGGTCTACGAGCAGTACTTC. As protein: CASSAERGGVYEQYF.

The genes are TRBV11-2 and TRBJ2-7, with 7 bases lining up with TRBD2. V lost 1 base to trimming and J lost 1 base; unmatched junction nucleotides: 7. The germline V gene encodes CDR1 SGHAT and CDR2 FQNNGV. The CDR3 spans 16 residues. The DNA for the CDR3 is TGTGCCAGCAGCTTAGGACGGGACTACGAGTCCTACGAGCAGTACTTC. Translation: CASSLGRDYESYEQYF.

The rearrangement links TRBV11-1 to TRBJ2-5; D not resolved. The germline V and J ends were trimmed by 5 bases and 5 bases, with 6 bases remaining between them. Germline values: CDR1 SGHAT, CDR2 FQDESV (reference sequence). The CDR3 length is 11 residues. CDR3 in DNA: TGTGCCAGCAGCGCGCGGGAGACCCAGTACTTC. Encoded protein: CASSARETQYF. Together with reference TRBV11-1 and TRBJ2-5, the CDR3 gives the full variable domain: EAEVAQSPRYKITEKSQAVAFWCDPISGHATLYWYRQILGQGPELLVQFQDESVVDDSQLPKDRFSAERLKGVDSTLKIQPAELGDSAMYLCASSARETQYFGPGTRLLVL.

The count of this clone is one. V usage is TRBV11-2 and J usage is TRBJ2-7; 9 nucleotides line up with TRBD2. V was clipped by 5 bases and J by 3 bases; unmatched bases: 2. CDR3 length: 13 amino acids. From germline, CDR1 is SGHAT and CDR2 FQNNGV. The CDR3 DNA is TGTGCCAGCAGCGGTAGCGGGGGCTACGAGCAGTACTTC. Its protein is CASSGSGGYEQYF.

The CDR3: CASSQDRGKYEQYF. CDR3 nucleotide sequence: TGCGCCAGCAGCCAAGATAGGGGCAAGTACGAGCAGTACTTC. The rearrangement joins TRBV4-1 to TRBJ2-7, with D perhaps matching TRBD1 (5 bases). The CDR3 sequence is 14 residues long. Trimming removed 0 bases at V and 4 bases at J, with 10 bases between. CDR1 and CDR2 (germline): MGHRA, YSYEKL.

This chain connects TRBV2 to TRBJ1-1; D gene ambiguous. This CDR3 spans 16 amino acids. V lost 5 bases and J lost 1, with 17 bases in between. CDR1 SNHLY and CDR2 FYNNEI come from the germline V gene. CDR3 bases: TGTGCCAGCAGTATGGGCCTGCTTGAACGGAACACTGAAGCTTTCTTT. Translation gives CASSMGLLERNTEAFF.

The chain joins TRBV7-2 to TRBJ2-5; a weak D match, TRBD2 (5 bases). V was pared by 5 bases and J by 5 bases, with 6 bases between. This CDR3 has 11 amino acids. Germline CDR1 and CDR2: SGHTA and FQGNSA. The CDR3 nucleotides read TGTGCCAGCAGCCCGGGGGAGACCCAGTACTTC. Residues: CASSPGETQYF.

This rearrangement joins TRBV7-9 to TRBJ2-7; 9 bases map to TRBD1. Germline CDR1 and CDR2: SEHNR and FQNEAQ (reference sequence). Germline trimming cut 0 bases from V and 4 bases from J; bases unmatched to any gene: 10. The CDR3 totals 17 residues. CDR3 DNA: TGTGCCAGCAGCTTAGCGTCGTTCCGGGACAGGGATTACGAGCAGTACTTC. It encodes CASSLASFRDRDYEQYF.

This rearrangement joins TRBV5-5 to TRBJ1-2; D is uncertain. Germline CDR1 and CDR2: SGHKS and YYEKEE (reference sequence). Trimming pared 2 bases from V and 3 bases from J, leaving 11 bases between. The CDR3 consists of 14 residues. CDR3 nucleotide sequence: TGTGCCAGCAGCTTTATTGACGGGTACTATGGCTACACCTTC. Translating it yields CASSFIDGYYGYTF.

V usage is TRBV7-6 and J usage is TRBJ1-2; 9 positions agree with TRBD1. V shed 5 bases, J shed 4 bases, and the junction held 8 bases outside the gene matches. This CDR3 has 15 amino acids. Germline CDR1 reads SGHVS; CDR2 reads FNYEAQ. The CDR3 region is CASSHGTGKGYGYTF. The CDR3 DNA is TGTGCCAGCAGCCATGGGACAGGGAAGGGCTATGGCTACACCTTC. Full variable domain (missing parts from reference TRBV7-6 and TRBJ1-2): GAGVSQSPRYKVTKRGQDVALRCDPISGHVSLYWYRQALGQGPEFLTYFNYEAQQDKSGLPNDRFSAERPEGSISTLTIQRTEQRDSAMYRCASSHGTGKGYGYTFGSGTRLTVV.

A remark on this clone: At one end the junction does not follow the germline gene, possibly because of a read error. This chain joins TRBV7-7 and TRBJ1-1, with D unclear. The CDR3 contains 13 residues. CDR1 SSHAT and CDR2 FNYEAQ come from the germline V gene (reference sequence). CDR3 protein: CASSLGENTEAFF. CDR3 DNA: TGTGCTAGCAGCTTAGGAGAAAACACTGAAGCTTTCTTT.

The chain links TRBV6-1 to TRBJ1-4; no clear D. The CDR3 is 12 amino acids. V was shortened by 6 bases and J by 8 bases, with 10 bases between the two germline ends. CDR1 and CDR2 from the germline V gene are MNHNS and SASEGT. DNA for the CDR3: TGTGCCAGCAGCTACAGCGGGGAAAAACTGTTTTTT. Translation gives CASSYSGEKLFF.

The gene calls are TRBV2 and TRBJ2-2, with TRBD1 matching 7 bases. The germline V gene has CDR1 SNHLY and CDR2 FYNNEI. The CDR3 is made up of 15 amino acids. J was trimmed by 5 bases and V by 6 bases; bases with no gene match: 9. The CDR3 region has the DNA TGTGCCAGCAGCCCCTCGACAGGGAAGACCGGGGAGCTGTTTTTT. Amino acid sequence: CASSPSTGKTGELFF.

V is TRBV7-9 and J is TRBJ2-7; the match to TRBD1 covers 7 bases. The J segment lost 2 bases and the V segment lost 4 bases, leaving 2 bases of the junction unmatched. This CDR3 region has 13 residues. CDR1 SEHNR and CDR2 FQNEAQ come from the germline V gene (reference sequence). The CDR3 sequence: CASSYGTAYEQYF. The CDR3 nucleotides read TGTGCCAGCAGCTACGGGACAGCCTACGAGCAGTACTTC. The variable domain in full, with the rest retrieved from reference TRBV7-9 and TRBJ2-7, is DTGVSQNPRHKITKRGQNVTFRCDPISEHNRLYWYRQTLGQGPEFLTYFQNEAQLEKSRLLSDRFSAERPKGSFSTLEIQRTEQGDSAMYLCASSYGTAYEQYFGPGTRLTVT.

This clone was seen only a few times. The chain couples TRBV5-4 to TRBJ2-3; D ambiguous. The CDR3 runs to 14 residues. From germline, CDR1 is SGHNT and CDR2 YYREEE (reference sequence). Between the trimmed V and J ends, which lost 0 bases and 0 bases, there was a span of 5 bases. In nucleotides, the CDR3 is TGTGCCAGCAGCTTGGGTAGTAGCACAGATACGCAGTATTTT. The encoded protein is CASSLGSSTDTQYF.

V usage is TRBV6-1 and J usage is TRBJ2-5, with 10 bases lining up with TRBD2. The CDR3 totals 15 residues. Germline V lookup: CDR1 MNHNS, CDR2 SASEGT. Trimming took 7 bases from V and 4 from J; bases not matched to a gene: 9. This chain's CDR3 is CASKGIAGGVETQYF. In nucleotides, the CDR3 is TGTGCCAGCAAGGGGATAGCGGGGGGCGTAGAGACCCAGTACTTC.

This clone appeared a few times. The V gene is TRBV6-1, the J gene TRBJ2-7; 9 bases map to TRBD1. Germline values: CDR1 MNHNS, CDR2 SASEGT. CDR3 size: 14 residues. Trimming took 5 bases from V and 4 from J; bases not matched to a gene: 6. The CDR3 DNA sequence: TGTGCCAGCAGTATCGGACAGGGGAGTTACGAGCAGTACTTC. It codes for CASSIGQGSYEQYF.

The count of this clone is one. CDR3 nucleotides: TGTGCCAGCAGTAGGGACAGTACACAAGAGACCCAGTACTTC. Encoded protein: CASSRDSTQETQYF. The V call is TRBV6-5, the J call TRBJ2-5; 7 bases line up with TRBD1. Germline V gives CDR1 MNHEY, CDR2 SVGAGI. The J segment lost 2 bases and the V segment lost 5 bases, leaving 5 bases of the junction unmatched. The CDR3 runs 14 residues.

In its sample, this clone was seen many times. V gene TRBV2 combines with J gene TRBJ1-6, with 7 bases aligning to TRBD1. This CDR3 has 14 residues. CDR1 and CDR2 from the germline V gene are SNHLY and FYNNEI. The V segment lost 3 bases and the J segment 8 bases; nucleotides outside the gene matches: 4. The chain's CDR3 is CASSDYRGDSPLHF. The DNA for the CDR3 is TGTGCCAGCAGTGACTACAGGGGCGATTCACCCCTCCACTTT.

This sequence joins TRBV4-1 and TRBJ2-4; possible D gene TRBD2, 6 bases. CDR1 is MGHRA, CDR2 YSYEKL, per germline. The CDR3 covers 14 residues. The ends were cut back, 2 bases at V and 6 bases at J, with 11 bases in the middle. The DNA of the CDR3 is TGCGCCAGCAGCCAATTGGAGGGGAGAAACATTCAGTACTTC. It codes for CASSQLEGRNIQYF.

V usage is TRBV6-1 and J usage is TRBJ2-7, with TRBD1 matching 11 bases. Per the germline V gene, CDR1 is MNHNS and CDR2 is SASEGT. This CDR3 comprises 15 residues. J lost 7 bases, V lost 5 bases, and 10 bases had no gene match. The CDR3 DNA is TGTGCCAGCAGTACCCTTGGACAGGGGGCGCGTGAGCAGTACTTC. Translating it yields CASSTLGQGAREQYF.

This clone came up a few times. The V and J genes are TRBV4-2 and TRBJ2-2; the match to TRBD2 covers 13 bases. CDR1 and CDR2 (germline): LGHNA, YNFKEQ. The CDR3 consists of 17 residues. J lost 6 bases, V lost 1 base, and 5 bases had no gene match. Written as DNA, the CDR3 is TGTGCCAGCAGCCAAGTGACTAGCGGGGGGTTCTCCGGGGAGCTGTTTTTT. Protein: CASSQVTSGGFSGELFF.

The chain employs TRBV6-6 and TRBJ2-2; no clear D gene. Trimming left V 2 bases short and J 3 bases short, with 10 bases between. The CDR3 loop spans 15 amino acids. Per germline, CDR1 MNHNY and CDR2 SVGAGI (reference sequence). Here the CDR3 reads CASSYTRSDTGELFF. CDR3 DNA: TGTGCCAGCAGTTACACGAGGTCGGACACCGGGGAGCTGTTTTTT.

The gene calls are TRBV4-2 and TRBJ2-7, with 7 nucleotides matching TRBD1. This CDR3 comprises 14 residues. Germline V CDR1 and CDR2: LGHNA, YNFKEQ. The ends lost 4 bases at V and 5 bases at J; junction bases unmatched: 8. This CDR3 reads CASSPRQGPDEQYF. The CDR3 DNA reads TGTGCCAGCAGCCCCCGACAGGGCCCTGACGAGCAGTACTTC.

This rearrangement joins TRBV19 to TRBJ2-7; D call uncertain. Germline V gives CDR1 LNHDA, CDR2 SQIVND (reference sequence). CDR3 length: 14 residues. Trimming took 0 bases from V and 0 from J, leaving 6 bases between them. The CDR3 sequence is CASSIEAGSYEQYF. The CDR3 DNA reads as TGTGCCAGTAGTATAGAGGCAGGCTCCTACGAGCAGTACTTC. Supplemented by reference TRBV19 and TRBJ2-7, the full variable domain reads DGGITQSPKYLFRKEGQNVTLSCEQNLNHDAMYWYRQDPGQGLRLIYYSQIVNDFQKGDIAEGYSVSREKKESFPLTVTSAQKNPTAFYLCASSIEAGSYEQYFGPGTRLTVT.